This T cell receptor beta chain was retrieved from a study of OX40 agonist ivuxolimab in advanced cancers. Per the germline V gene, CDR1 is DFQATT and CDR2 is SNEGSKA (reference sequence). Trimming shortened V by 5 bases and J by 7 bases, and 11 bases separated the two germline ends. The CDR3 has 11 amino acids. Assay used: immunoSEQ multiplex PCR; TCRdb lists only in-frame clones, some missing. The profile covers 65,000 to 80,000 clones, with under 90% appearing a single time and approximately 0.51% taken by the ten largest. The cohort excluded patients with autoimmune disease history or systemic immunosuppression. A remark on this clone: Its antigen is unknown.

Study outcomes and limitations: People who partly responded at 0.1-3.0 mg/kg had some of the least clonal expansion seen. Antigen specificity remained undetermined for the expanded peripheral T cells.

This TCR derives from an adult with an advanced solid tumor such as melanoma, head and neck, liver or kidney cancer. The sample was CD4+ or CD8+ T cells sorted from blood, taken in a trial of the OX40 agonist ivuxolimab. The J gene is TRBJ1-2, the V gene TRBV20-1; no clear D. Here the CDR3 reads CSAQREGGYTF. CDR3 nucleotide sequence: TGCAGTGCTCAACGGGAGGGTGGCTACACCTTC.